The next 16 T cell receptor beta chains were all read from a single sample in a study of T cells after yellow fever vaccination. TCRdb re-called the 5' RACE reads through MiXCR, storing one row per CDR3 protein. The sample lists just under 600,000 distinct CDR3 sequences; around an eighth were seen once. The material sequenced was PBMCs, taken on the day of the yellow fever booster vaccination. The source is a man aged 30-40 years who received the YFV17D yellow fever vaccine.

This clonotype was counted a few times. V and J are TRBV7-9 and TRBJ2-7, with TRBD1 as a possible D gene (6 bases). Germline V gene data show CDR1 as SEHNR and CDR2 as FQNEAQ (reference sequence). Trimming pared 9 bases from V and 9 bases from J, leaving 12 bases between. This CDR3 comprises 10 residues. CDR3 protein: CASYRVGQYF. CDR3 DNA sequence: TGTGCCAGTTACAGGGTTGGGCAGTACTTC.

The CDR3 here is CASSEREHEQFF. In nucleotides, the CDR3 is TGTGCCAGCTCCGAGCGGGAACATGAGCAGTTCTTC. The chain carries TRBV7-6 and TRBJ2-1; 7 nucleotides align to TRBD2. V dropped 8 bases and J dropped 8; count of bases not matched to a gene: 6. The length of the CDR3 is 12 residues. Germline V gene sequence: CDR1 SGHVS, CDR2 FNYEAQ.

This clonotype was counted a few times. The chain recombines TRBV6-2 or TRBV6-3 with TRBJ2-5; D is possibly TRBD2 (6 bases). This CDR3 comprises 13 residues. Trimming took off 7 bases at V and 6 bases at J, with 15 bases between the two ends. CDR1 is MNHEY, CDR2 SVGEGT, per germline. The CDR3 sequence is CASTRLEGKTQYF. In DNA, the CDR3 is TGTGCCAGCACCCGGTTGGAGGGAAAGACCCAGTACTTC.

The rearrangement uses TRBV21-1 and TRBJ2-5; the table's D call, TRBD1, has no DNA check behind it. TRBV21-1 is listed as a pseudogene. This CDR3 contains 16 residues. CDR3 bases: TGTGCCAGCAGCAGTGGGCCACCGGGAATTGGAGAGACCCAGTACTTC. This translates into CASSSGPPGIGETQYF.

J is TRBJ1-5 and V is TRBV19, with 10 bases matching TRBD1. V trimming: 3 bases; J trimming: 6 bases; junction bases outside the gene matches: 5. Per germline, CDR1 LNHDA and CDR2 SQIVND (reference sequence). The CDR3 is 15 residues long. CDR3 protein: CASSIWDRGGQPQHF. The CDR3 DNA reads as TGTGCCAGTAGTATTTGGGACAGGGGTGGTCAGCCCCAGCATTTT.

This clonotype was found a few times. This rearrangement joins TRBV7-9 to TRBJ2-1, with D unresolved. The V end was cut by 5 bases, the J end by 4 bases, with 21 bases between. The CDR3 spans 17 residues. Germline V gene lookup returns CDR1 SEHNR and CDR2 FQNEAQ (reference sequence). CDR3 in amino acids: CASSPQHLLVGYNEQFF. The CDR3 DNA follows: TGTGCCAGCAGCCCCCAACATTTGTTAGTCGGGTACAATGAGCAGTTCTTC. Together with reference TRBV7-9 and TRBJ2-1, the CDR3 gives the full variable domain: DTGVSQNPRHKITKRGQNVTFRCDPISEHNRLYWYRQTLGQGPEFLTYFQNEAQLEKSRLLSDRFSAERPKGSFSTLEIQRTEQGDSAMYLCASSPQHLLVGYNEQFFGPGTRLTVL.

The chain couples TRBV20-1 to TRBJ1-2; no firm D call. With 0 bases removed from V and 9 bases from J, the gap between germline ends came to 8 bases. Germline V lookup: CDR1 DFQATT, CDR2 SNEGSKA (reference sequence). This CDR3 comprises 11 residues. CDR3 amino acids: CSARDRASYTF. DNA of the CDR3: TGCAGTGCTAGAGATCGGGCGAGCTACACCTTC.

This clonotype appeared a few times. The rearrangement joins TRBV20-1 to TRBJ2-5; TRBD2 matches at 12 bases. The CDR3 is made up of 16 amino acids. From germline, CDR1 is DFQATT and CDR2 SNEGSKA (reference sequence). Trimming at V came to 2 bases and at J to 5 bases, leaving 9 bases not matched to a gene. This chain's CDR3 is CSARSPGLAGFETQYF. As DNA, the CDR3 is TGCAGTGCTAGATCGCCGGGACTAGCGGGCTTCGAGACCCAGTACTTC.

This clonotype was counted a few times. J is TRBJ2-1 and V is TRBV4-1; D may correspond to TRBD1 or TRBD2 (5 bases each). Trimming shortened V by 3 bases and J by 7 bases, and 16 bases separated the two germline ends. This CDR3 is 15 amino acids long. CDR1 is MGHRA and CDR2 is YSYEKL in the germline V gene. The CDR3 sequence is CASSQTAAPGNEQFF. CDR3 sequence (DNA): TGCGCCAGCAGCCAGACAGCGGCCCCCGGGAATGAGCAGTTCTTC.

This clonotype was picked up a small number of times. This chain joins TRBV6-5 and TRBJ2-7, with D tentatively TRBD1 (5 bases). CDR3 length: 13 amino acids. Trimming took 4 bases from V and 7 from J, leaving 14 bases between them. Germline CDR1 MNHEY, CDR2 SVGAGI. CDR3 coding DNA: TGTGCCAGCAGTTCCACCCAGGGCTGGGAGCAGTACTTC. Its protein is CASSSTQGWEQYF.

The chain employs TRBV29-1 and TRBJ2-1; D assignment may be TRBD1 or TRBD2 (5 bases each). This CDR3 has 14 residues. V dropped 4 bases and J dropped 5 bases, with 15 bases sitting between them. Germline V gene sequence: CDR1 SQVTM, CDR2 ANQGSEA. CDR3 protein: CSVAGRTPDNEQFF. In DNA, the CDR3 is TGCAGCGTTGCGGGACGGACCCCGGACAATGAGCAGTTCTTC.

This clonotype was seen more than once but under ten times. CDR3 protein: CSVVPGAETQYF. CDR3 bases: TGCAGCGTTGTCCCGGGGGCCGAGACCCAGTACTTC. V and J are TRBV29-1 and TRBJ2-5; D may correspond to TRBD1 or TRBD2 (6 bases each). Germline values: CDR1 SQVTM, CDR2 ANQGSEA. This CDR3 is built from 12 residues. Trimming cost V 4 bases and J 5 bases, with 11 bases left between them.

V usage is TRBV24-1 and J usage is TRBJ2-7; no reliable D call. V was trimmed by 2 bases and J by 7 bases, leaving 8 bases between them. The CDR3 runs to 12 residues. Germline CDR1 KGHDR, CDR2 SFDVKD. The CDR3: CATSDWSGEQYF. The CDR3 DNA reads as TGTGCCACCAGTGATTGGAGTGGTGAGCAGTACTTC.

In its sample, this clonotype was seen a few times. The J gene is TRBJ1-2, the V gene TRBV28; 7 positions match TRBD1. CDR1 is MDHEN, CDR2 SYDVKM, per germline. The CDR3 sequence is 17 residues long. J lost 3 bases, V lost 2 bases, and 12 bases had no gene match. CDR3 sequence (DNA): TGTGCCAGCAGTTTAGCTTTGGGAGGGGGCGGCTACTATGGCTACACCTTC. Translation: CASSLALGGGGYYGYTF.

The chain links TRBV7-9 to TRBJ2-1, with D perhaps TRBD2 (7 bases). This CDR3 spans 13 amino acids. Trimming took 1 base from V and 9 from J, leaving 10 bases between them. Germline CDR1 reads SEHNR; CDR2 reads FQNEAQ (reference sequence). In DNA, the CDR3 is TGTGCCAGCAGCTTAGGGGGGGGGCGTGAGCAGTTCTTC. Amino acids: CASSLGGGREQFF.

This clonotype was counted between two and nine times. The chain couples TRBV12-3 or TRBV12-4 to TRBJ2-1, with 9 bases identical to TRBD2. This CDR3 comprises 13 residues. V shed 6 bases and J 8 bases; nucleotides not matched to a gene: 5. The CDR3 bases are TGTGCCAGCAGAATAGCGGGAGCAGATGAGCAGTTCTTC. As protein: CASRIAGADEQFF.